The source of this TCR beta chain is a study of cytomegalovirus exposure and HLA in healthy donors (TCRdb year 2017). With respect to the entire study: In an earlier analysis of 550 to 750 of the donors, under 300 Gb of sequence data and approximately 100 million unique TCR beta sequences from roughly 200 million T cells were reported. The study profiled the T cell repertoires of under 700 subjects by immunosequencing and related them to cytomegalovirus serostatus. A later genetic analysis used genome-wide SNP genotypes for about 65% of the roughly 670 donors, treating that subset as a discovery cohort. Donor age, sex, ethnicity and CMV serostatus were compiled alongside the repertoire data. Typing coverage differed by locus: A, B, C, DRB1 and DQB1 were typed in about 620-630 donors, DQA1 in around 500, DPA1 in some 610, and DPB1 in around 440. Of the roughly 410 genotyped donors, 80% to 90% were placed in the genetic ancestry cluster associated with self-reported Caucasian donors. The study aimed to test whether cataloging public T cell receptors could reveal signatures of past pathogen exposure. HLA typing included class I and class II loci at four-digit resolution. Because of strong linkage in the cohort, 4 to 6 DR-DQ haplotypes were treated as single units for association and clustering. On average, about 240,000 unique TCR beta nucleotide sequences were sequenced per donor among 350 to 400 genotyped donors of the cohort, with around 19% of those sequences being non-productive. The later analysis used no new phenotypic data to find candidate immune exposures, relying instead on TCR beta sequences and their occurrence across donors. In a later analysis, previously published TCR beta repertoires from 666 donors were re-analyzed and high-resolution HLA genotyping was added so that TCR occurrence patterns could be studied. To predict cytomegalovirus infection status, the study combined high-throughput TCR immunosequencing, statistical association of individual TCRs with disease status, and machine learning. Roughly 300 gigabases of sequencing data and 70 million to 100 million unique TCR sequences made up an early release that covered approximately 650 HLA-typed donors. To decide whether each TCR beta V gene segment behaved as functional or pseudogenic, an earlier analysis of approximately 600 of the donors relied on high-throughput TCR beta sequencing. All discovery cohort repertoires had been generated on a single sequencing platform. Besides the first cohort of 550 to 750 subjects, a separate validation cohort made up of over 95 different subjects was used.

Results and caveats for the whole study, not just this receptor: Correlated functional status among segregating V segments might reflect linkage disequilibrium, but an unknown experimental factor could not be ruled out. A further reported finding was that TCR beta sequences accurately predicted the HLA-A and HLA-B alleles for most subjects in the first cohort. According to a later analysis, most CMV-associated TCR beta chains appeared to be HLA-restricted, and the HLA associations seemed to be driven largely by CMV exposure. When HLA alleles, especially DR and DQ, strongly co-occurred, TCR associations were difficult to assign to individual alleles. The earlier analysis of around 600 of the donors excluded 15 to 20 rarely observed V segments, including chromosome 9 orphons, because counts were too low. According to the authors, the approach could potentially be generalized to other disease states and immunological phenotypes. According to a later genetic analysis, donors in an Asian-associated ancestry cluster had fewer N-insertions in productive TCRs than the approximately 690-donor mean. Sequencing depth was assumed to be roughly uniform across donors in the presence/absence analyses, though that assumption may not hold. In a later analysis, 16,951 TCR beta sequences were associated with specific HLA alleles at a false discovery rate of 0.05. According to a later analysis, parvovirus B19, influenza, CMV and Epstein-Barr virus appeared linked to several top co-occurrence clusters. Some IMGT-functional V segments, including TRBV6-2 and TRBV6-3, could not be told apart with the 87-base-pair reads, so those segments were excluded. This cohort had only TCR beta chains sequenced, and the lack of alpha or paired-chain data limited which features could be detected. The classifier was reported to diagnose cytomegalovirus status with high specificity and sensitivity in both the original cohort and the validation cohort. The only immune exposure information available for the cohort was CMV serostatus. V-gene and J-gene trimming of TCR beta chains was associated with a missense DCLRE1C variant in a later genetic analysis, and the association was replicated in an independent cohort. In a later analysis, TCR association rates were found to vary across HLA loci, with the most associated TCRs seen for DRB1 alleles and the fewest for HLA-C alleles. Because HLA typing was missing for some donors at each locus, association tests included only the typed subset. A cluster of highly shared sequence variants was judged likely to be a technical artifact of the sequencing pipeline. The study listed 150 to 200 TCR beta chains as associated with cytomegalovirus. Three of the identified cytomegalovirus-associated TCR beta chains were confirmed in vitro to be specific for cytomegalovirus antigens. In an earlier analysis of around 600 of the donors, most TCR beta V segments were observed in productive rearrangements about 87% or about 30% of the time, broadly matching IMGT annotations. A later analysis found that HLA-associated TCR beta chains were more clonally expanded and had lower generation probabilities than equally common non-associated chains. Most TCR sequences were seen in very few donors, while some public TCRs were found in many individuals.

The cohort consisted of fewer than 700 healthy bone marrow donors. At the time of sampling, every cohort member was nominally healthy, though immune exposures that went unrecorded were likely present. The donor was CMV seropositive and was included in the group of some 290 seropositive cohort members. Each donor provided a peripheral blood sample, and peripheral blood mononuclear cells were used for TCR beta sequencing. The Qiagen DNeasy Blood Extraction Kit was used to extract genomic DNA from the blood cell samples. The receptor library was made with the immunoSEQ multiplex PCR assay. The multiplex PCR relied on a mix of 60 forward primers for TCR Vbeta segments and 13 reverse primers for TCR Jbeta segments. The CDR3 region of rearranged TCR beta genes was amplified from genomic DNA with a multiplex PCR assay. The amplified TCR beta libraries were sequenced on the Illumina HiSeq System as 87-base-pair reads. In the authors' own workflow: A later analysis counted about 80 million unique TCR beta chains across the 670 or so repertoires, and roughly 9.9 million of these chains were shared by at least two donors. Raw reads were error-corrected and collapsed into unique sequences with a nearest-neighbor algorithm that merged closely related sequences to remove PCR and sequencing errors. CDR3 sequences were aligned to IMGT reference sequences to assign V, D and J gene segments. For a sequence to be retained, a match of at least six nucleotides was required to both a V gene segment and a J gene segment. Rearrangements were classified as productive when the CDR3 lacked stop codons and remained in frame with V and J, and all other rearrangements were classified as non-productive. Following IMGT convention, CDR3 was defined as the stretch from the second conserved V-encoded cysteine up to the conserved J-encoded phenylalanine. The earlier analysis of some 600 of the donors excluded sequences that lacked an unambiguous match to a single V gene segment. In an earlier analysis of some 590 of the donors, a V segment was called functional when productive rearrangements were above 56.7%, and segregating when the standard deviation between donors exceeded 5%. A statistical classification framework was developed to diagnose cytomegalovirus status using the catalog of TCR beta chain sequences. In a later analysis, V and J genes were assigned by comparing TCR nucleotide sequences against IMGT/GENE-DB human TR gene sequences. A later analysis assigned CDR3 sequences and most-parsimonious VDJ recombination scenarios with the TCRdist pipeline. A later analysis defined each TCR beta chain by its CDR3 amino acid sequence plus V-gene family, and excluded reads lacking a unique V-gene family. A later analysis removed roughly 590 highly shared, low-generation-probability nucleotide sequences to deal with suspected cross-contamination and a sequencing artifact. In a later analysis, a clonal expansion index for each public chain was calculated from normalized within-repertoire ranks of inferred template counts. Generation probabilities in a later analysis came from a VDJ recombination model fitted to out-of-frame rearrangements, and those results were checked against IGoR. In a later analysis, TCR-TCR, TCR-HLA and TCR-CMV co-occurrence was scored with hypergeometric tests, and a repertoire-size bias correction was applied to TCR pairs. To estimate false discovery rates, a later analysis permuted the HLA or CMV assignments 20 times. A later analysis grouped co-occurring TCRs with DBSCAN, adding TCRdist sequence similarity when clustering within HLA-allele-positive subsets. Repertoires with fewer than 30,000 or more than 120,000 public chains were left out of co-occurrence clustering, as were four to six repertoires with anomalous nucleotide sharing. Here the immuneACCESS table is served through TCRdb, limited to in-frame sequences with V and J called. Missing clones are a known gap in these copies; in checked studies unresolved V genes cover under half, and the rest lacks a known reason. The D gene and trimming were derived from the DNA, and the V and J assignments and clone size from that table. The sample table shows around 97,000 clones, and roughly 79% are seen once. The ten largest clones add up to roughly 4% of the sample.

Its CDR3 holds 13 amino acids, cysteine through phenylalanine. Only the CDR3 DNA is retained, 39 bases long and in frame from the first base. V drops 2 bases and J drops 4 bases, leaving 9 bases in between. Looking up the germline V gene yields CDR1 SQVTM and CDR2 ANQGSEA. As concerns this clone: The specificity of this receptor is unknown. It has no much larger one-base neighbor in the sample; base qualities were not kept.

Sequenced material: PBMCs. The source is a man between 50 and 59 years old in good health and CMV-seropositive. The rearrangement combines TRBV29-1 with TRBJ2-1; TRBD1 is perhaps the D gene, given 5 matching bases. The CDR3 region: CSVEKGRYNEQFF. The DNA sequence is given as TGCAGCGTTGAAAAGGGGCGTTACAATGAGCAGTTCTTC.